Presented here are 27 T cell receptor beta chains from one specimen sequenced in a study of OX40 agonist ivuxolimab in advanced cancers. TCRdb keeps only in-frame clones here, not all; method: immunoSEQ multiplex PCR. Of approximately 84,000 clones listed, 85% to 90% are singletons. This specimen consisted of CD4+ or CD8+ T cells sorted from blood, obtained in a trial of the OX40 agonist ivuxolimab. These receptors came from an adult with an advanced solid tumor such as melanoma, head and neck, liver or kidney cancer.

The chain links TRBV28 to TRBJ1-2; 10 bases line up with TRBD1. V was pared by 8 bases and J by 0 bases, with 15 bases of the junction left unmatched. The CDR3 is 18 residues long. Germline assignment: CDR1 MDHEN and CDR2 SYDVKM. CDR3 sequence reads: CASWGGTGAQIPNYGYTF. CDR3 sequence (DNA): TGTGCCAGCTGGGGCGGGACAGGGGCCCAAATTCCTAACTATGGCTACACCTTC.

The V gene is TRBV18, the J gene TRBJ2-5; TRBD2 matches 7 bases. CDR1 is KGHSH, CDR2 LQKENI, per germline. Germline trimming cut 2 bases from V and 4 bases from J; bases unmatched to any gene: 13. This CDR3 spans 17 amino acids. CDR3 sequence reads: CASSPLGLAGTGETQYF. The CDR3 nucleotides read TGTGCCAGCTCACCATTAGGGTTAGCGGGTACAGGAGAGACCCAGTACTTC.

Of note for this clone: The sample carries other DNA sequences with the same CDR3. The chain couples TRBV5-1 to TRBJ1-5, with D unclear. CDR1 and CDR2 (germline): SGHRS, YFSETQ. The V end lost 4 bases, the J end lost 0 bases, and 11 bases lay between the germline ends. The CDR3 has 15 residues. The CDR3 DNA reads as TGCGCCAGCAGCCTAGGTGGTTATAGCAATCAGCCCCAGCATTTT. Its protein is CASSLGGYSNQPQHF. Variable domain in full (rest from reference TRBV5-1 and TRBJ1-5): KAGVTQTPRYLIKTRGQQVTLSCSPISGHRSVSWYQQTPGQGLQFLFEYFSETQRNKGNFPGRFSGRQFSNSRSEMNVSTLELGDSALYLCASSLGGYSNQPQHFGDGTRLSIL.

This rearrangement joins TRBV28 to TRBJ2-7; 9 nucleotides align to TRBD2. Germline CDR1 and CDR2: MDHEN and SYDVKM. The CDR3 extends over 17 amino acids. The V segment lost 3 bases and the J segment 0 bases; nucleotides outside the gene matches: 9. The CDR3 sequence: CASSLQGLAKSSYEQYF. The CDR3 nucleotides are TGTGCCAGCAGTTTGCAGGGACTAGCAAAAAGCTCCTACGAGCAGTACTTC.

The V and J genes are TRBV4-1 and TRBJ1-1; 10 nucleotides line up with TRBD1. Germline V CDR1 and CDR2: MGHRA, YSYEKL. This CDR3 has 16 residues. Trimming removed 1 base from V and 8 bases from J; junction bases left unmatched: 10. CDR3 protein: CASSQVGQGRIGEAFF. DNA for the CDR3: TGCGCCAGCAGCCAAGTGGGACAGGGGAGGATTGGAGAAGCTTTCTTT.

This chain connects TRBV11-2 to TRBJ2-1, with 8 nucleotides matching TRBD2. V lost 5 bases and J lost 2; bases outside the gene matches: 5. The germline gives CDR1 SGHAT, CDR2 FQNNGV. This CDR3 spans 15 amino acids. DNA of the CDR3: TGTGCCAGCAGCCCCGGGACTAGGGCCTACAATGAGCAGTTCTTC. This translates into CASSPGTRAYNEQFF. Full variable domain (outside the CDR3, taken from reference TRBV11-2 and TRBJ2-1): EAGVAQSPRYKIIEKRQSVAFWCNPISGHATLYWYQQILGQGPKLLIQFQNNGVVDDSQLPKDRFSAERLKGVDSTLKIQPAKLEDSAVYLCASSPGTRAYNEQFFGPGTRLTVL.

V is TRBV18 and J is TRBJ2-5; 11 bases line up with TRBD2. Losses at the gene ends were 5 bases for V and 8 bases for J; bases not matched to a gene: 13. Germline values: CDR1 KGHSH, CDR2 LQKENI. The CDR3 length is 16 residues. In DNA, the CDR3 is TGTGCCAGCTCATCCGGGACTAGCGGAACTCTCCCTACCCAGTACTTC. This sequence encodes CASSSGTSGTLPTQYF.

CDR3 residues: CASSETGRWQYF. The CDR3 DNA is TGTGCCAGCAGTGAGACAGGGCGGTGGCAGTACTTC. The chain links TRBV2 to TRBJ2-7; 7 bases match TRBD1. V was pared by 3 bases and J by 9 bases, with 5 bases of the junction left unmatched. Germline assignment: CDR1 SNHLY and CDR2 FYNNEI. The CDR3 has 12 residues. Supplemented by reference TRBV2 and TRBJ2-7, the full variable domain reads EPEVTQTPSHQVTQMGQEVILRCVPISNHLYFYWYRQILGQKVEFLVSFYNNEISEKSEIFDDQFSVERPDGSNFTLKIRSTKLEDSAMYFCASSETGRWQYFGPGTRLTVT.

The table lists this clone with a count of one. In nucleotides, the CDR3 is TGTGCCAGCAGCGTAACCCTTTCCGGGGTCTATAATTCACCCCTCCACTTT. Protein: CASSVTLSGVYNSPLHF. J is TRBJ1-6 and V is TRBV2; D unresolved. The CDR3 runs 17 residues. The germline CDR1 and CDR2 sequences are SNHLY and FYNNEI. The V gene lost 6 bases and the J gene lost 3 bases, with 18 bases spanning the gap.

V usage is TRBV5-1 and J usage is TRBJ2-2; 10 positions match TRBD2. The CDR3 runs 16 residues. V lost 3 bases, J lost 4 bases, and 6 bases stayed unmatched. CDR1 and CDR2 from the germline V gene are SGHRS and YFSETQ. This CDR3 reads CASSSLAGEPTGELFF. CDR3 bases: TGCGCCAGCAGCTCTCTAGCGGGGGAGCCCACCGGGGAGCTGTTTTTT.

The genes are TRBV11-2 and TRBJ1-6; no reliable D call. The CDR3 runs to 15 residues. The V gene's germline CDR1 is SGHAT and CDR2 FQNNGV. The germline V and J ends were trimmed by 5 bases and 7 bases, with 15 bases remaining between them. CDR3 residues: CASSPAVAANSPLHF. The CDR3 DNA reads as TGTGCCAGCAGCCCTGCCGTGGCAGCCAATTCACCCCTCCACTTT.

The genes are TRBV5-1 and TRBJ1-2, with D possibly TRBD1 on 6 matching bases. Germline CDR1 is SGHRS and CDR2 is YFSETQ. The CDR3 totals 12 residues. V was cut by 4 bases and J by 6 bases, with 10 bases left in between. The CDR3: CASSPTGNGYTF. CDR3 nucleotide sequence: TGCGCCAGCAGCCCAACAGGGAATGGCTACACCTTC.

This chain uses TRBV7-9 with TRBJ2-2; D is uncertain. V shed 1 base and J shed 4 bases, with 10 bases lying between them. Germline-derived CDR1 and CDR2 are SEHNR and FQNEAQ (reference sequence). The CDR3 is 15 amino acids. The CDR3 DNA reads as TGTGCCAGCAGCTTAGGGCGGTGGGCCACCGGGGAGCTGTTTTTT. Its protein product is CASSLGRWATGELFF. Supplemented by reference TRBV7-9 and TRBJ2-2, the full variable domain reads DTGVSQNPRHKITKRGQNVTFRCDPISEHNRLYWYRQTLGQGPEFLTYFQNEAQLEKSRLLSDRFSAERPKGSFSTLEIQRTEQGDSAMYLCASSLGRWATGELFFGEGSRLTVL.

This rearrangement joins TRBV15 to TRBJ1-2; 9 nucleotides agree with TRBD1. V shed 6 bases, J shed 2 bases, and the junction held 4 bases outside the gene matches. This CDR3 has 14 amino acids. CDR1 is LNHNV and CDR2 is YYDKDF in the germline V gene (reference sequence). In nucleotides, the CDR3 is TGTGCCACCAGTAGGACAGGGGTAAACTATGGCTACACCTTC. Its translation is CATSRTGVNYGYTF.

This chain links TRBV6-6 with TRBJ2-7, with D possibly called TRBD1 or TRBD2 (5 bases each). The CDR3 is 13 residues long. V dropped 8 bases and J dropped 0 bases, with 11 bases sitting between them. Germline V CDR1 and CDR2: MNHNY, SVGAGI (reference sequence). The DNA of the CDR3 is TGTGCCAGCGAAGGGACCGTCTCCTACGAGCAGTACTTC. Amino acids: CASEGTVSYEQYF.

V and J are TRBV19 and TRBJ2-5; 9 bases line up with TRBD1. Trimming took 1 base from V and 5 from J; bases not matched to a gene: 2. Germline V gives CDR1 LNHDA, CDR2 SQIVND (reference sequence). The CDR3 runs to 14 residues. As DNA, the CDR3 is TGTGCCAGTAGTATAGGACAGGGGGGCGAGACCCAGTACTTC. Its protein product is CASSIGQGGETQYF.

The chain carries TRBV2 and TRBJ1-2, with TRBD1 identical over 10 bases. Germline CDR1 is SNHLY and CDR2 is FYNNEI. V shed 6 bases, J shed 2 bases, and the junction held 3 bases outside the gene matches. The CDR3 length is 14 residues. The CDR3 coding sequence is TGTGCCAGCAGGGGGGACAGGGGAAACTATGGCTACACCTTC. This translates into CASRGDRGNYGYTF.

This CDR3 is CASSSGLAGDEQFF. In DNA, the CDR3 is TGTGCCAGCAGCTCCGGACTAGCGGGAGATGAGCAGTTCTTC. V and J are TRBV5-6 and TRBJ2-1, with TRBD2 matching over 13 bases. Germline CDR1 is SGHDT and CDR2 is YYEEEE. V shed 3 bases and J 8 bases; nucleotides not matched to a gene: 2. This CDR3 is built from 14 residues. Looking up the rest from reference TRBV5-6 and TRBJ2-1 gives the full variable domain: DAGVTQSPTHLIKTRGQQVTLRCSPKSGHDTVSWYQQALGQGPQFIFQYYEEEERQRGNFPDRFSGHQFPNYSSELNVNALLLGDSALYLCASSSGLAGDEQFFGPGTRLTVL.

CDR3 loop: CASSLEGQRSGAQYF. The CDR3 DNA sequence: TGCGCCAGCAGCTTGGAGGGACAGCGATCTGGGGCCCAGTACTTC. V gene TRBV5-1 combines with J gene TRBJ2-5; 7 bases line up with TRBD1. This CDR3 has 15 amino acids. The V and J ends lost 0 bases and 9 bases, in that order; junction bases with no gene match: 11. The V gene's germline CDR1 is SGHRS and CDR2 YFSETQ.

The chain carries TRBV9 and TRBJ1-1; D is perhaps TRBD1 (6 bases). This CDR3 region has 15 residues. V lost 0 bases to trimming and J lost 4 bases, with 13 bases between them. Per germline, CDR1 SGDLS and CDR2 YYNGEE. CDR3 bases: TGTGCCAGCAGCGTAGATACAGGGAGGGTCACTGAAGCTTTCTTT. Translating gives CASSVDTGRVTEAFF.

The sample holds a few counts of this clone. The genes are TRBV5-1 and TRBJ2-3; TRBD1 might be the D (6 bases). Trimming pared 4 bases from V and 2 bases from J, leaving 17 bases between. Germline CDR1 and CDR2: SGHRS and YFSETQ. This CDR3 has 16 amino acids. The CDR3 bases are TGCGCCAGCAGCCCCGGGACAATATGGGACACAGATACGCAGTATTTT. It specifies CASSPGTIWDTDTQYF. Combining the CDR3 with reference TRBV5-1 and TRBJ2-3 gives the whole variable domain KAGVTQTPRYLIKTRGQQVTLSCSPISGHRSVSWYQQTPGQGLQFLFEYFSETQRNKGNFPGRFSGRQFSNSRSEMNVSTLELGDSALYLCASSPGTIWDTDTQYFGPGTRLTVL.

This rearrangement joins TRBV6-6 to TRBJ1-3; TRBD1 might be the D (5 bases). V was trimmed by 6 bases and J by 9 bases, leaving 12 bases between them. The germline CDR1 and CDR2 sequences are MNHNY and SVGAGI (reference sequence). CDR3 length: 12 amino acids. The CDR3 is CASSQPGGTIYF. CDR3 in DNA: TGTGCCAGCAGCCAACCCGGGGGCACCATATATTTT.

For the CDR3, the DNA is TGTGCCAGTAGTCTTACAGGGACCTTTAGCACAGATACGCAGTATTTT. Amino acid sequence: CASSLTGTFSTDTQYF. The chain recombines TRBV19 with TRBJ2-3; D is perhaps TRBD1 (6 bases). V shed 5 bases and J shed 0 bases, with 15 bases lying between them. Germline-derived CDR1 and CDR2 are LNHDA and SQIVND (reference sequence). This CDR3 has 16 residues.

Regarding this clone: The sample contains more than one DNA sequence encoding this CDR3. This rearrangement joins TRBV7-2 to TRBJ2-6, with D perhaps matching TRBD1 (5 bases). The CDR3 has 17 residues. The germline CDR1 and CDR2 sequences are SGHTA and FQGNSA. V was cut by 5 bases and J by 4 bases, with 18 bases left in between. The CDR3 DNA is TGTGCCAGCAGCCCCCTCGCAGGGTCGTACGGGGCCAACGTCCTGACTTTC. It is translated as CASSPLAGSYGANVLTF.

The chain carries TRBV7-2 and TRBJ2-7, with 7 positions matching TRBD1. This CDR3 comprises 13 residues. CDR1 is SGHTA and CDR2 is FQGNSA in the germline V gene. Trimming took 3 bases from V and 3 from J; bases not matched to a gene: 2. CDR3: CASSFGTDYEQYF. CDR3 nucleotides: TGTGCCAGCAGCTTCGGGACAGACTACGAGCAGTACTTC.

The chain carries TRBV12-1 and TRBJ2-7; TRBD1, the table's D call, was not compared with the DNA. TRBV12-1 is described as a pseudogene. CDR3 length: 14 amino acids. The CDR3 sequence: CASSPRDRYHEQYF. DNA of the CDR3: TGTGCCAGCAGCCCGAGGGACAGGTACCACGAGCAGTACTTC.

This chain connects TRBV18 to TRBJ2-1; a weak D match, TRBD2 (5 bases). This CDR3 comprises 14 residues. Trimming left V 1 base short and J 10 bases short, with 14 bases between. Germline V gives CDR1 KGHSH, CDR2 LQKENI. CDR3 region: CASSPQGGESEQFF. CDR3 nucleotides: TGTGCCAGCTCACCACAGGGTGGGGAGAGCGAGCAGTTCTTC. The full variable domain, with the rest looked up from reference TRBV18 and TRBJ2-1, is NAGVMQNPRHLVRRRGQEARLRCSPMKGHSHVYWYRQLPEEGLKFMVYLQKENIIDESGMPKERFSAEFPKEGPSILRIQQVVRGDSAAYFCASSPQGGESEQFFGPGTRLTVL.